The clone carrying this T cell receptor (beta chain) showed up just a few times. The antigen remains unidentified. Every participating donor contributed roughly 10 milliliters of peripheral blood through a draw. The sample belongs to a study of blood T cells in healthy people across ages. Across the study: Using template switching, researchers captured about one barcoded beta molecule for each two T cells. Findings of the study overall: Among long-lived donors, naive CD4+ cells were more numerous and diversity higher than in aged donors.

The second PCR ran about 6 to 12 cycles with a sample-barcoded 5' primer and J-beta primers. Samples each returned at least 2.5 million CDR3-containing paired-end reads. TCRdb processed the 5' RACE reads anew with MiXCR; each CDR3 protein has one entry. The sample holds hundreds of thousands of distinct CDR3 sequences, around 45% seen once. This CDR3 comprises 14 residues. Germline values: CDR1 SEHNR, CDR2 FQNEAQ (reference sequence). V shed 4 bases and J 9 bases; nucleotides not matched to a gene: 4. The sequenced material came from blood. This chain joins TRBV7-9 and TRBJ2-1; 12 bases align to TRBD2. This receptor was obtained from a man in his fifties or sixties in good health. The CDR3 nucleotides are TGTGCCAGCAGCTCTAGCGGGGGGGCGACTGAGCAGTTCTTC. Amino acid sequence: CASSSSGGATEQFF.